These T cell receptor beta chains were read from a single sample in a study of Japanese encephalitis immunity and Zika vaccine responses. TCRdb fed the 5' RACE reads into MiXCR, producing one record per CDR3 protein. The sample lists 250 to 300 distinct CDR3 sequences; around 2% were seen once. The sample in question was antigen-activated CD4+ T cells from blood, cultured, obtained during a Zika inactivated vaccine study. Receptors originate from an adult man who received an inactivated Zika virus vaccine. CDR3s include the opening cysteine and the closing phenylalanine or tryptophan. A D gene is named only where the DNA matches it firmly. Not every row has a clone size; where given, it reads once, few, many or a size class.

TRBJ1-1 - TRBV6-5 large TGTGCCAGCCGACGGCCCCCGAACACTGAAGCTTTCTTT CASRRPPNTEAFF
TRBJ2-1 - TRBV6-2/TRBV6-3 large TGTGCCAGCACCACAATACTAGTTAATGAGCAGTTCTTC CASTTILVNEQFF
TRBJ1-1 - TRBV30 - TGTGCCTGGAGTGTCGAGGGACCCACCGGGGGCACTGAAGCTTTCTTT CAWSVEGPTGGTEAFF
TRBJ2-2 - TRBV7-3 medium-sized TGTGCCAGCAGCGCGTCCAACACCGGGGAGCTGTTTTTT CASSASNTGELFF
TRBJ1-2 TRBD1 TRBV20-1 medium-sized TGCAGTGCTAGAATTAAAGTCCGACAGGGTAACGGCTACACCTTC CSARIKVRQGNGYTF
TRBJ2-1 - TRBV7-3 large TGTGCCAGCAGCTTAGTCAGGAGTGATGAGCAGTTCTTC CASSLVRSDEQFF
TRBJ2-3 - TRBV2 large TGTGCCAGCAGTGAACGTCTGGATACGCAGTATTTT CASSERLDTQYF
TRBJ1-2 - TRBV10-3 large TGTGCCATCAGTAAGGACAGTAACTATGGCTACACCTTC CAISKDSNYGYTF
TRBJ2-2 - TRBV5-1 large TGCGCCAGCAGCTTGGATGGGAACGGCGGGGAGCTGTTTTTT CASSLDGNGGELFF
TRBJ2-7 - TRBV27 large TGTGCCAGCAGTTTAAAACAGGGTCGAGATCCCTACGCACAGTACTTC CASSLKQGRDPYAQYF
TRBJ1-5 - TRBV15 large TGTGCCACCAGCTTCAAAGGGGACGGCTACGAATGGCGCAATCAGCCCCAGCATTTT CATSFKGDGYEWRNQPQHF
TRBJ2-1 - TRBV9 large TGTGCCAGCAGCCCCCGTGGGGGGCAGGATGAGCAGTTCTTC CASSPRGGQDEQFF
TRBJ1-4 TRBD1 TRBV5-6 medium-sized TGTGCCAGCAGCTTGGGGCAGGGGGCCAGGGGTGGAGAAAAACTGTTTTTT CASSLGQGARGGEKLFF
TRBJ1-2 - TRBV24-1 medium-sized TGTGCCACCAGTGACAAAACAGCTAACTATGGCTACACCTTC CATSDKTANYGYTF
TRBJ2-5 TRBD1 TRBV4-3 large TGCGCCAGCAGCCCCGGGACAGGGCTATGGTCGTGGGAGACCCAGTACTTC CASSPGTGLWSWETQYF
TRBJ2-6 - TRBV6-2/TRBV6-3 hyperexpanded TGTGCCAGCAGTTACTCGTCAGGACCCTCTGGGGCCAACGTCCTGACTTTC CASSYSSGPSGANVLTF
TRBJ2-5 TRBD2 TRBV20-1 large TGCAGTGCTAGACGGACTAGCGGAATTTTTGAGACCCAGTACTTC CSARRTSGIFETQYF
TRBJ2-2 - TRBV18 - TGTGCCAGCTCACCCGTTGACACCGGGGAGCTGTTTTTT CASSPVDTGELFF